The text below deals with one T cell receptor (beta chain). Here immunoSEQ multiplex PCR was the method, and the copy in TCRdb shows in-frame clones only, minus some. Of around 49,000 clones detected, 60% to 80% appear once; the ten largest clones hold approximately 5%. The entry originates in a study of blood T cell repertoires in COVID-19. Looking at the study overall: PBMCs, B-cell-depleted T cells, or T cells were the source of the cDNA or gDNA that made up the material.

Germline-derived CDR1 and CDR2 are SGHVS and FQNEAQ. V was clipped by 2 bases and J by 4 bases; unmatched bases: 10. The length of the CDR3 is 16 residues. Individuals drawn from 24 US areas were roughly 18 to 100 years old. Clinical history reported by participants formed the basis on which cohorts were assigned. The TCR was taken from a woman in her 50s with acute COVID-19. The sequenced material came from PBMCs or T cells enriched from blood (not recorded which). The rearrangement joins TRBV7-8 to TRBJ1-2; TRBD1 matches at 7 bases. CDR3 sequence (DNA): TGTGCCAGCAGCTTAAAAAGACAGGGAACCCTCTATGGCTACACCTTC. Translating gives CASSLKRQGTLYGYTF. Drawing the rest from reference TRBV7-8 and TRBJ1-2, the complete variable domain is GAGVSQSPRYKVAKRGQDVALRCDPISGHVSLFWYQQALGQGPEFLTYFQNEAQLDKSGLPSDRFFAERPEGSVSTLKIQRTQQEDSAVYLCASSLKRQGTLYGYTFGSGTRLTVV.